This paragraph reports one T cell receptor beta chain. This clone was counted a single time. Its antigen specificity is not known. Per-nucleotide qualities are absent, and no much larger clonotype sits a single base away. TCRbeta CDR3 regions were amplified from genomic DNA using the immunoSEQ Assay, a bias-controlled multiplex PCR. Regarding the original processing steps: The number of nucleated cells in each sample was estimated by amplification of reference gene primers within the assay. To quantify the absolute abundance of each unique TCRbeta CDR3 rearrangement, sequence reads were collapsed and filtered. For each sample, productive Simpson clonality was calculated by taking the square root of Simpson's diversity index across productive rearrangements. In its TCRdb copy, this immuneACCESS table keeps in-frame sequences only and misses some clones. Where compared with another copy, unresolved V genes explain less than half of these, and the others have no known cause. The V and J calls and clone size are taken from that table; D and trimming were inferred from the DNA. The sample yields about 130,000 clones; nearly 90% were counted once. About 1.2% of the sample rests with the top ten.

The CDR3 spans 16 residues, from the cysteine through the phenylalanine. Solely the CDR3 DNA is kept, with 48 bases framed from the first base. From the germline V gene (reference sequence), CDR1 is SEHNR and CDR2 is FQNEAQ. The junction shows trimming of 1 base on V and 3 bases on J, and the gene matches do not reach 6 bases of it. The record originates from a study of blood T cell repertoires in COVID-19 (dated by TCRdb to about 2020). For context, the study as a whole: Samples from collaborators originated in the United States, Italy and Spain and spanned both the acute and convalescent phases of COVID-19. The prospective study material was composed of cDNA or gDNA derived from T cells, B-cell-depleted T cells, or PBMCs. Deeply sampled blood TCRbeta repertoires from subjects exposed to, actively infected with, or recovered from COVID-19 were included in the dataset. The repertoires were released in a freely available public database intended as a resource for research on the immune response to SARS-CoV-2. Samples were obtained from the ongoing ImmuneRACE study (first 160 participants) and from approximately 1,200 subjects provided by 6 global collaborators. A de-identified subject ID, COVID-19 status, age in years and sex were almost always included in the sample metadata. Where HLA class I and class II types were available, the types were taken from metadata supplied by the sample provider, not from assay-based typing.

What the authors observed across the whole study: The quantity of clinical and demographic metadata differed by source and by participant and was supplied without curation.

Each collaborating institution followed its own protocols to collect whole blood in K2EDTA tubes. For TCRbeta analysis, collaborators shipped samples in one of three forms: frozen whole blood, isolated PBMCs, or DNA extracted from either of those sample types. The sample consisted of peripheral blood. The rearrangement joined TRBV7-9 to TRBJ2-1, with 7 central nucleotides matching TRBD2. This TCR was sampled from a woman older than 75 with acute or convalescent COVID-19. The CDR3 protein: CASSLGGRGNYNEQFF. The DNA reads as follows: TGTGCCAGCAGCTTAGGTGGGCGGGGGAACTACAATGAGCAGTTCTTC.